The 15 T cell receptor beta chains given below trace back to one sample, sequenced in a study of cytomegalovirus exposure and HLA in healthy donors. The PCR had 60 Vbeta and 13 Jbeta primers. The assay was immunoSEQ multiplex PCR, and TCRdb's table has in-frame clones only and misses some. The sample includes around 170,000 clones, over 80% seen only once; the top ten take less than 2%. The specimen was PBMCs. These receptor sequences come from a woman aged 18-30 years in good health and CMV-seronegative.

In regard to this clone: Distinct nucleotide sequences in the sample also encode this CDR3. The CDR3 sequence is CAISTPPQGENTEAFF. CDR3 coding DNA: TGTGCCATCTCCACTCCACCCCAAGGGGAGAACACTGAAGCTTTCTTT. This chain connects TRBV10-3 to TRBJ1-1; D possibly corresponds to TRBD1 (5 bases). Trimming stripped 8 bases from V and 1 base from J, with 20 bases between. The V gene's germline CDR1 is ENHRY and CDR2 SYGVKD. This CDR3 has 16 residues.

J is TRBJ1-4 and V is TRBV7-6; 10 bases line up with TRBD1. This CDR3 contains 15 residues. V was clipped by 5 bases and J by 4 bases; unmatched bases: 4. Germline CDR1 is SGHVS and CDR2 is FNYEAQ. The DNA of the CDR3 is TGTGCCAGCAGCGTGGGACAGGGGAATAATGAAAAACTGTTTTTT. Residues: CASSVGQGNNEKLFF.

This clone has just a few counts. J is TRBJ2-1 and V is TRBV4-2; D may be TRBD2 (5 bases). This CDR3 region has 12 residues. CDR1 is LGHNA and CDR2 is YNFKEQ in the germline V gene. V lost 8 bases, J lost 3 bases, and 8 bases lay in between. CDR3 sequence reads: CASQGSYNEQFF. The CDR3, as DNA: TGTGCCAGCCAAGGGAGCTACAATGAGCAGTTCTTC.

The chain joins TRBV4-1 to TRBJ1-2; D is uncertain. The germline V gene encodes CDR1 MGHRA and CDR2 YSYEKL. V was pared by 4 bases and J by 4 bases, with 16 bases between. CDR3 size: 15 residues. As DNA, the CDR3 is TGCGCCAGCAGCCGATGGAGTCTGAGGCCCTATGGCTACACCTTC. Translated: CASSRWSLRPYGYTF.

The gene calls are TRBV5-4 and TRBJ1-6; possibly TRBD1 for D (5 bases). The CDR3 totals 14 residues. V was shortened by 3 bases and J by 5 bases, with 9 bases between the two germline ends. Germline CDR1 and CDR2: SGHNT and YYREEE (reference sequence). The CDR3 sequence: CASSSDRDNSPLHF. CDR3 DNA: TGTGCCAGCAGCTCTGACAGAGATAATTCACCCCTCCACTTT.

This clone was seen a few times. The chain carries TRBV5-4 and TRBJ2-3; TRBD2 agrees at 8 bases. This CDR3 is 17 amino acids long. J gave up 7 bases and V 4 bases, and 17 bases lay outside the gene matches. Germline V gives CDR1 SGHNT, CDR2 YYREEE (reference sequence). This chain's CDR3 is CASSPPGSGGASHTQYF. The CDR3 DNA reads TGTGCCAGCAGCCCCCCGGGCTCGGGGGGGGCCAGTCATACGCAGTATTTT.

The V and J genes are TRBV10-1 and TRBJ2-1, with TRBD2 identical over 9 bases. Per the germline V gene, CDR1 is WNHNN and CDR2 is SYGVQD (reference sequence). This CDR3 contains 15 residues. The ends lost 2 bases at V and 3 bases at J; junction bases unmatched: 2. This CDR3 is CASSEPSGVYNEQFF. CDR3 bases: TGCGCCAGCAGTGAGCCTAGCGGGGTCTACAATGAGCAGTTCTTC.

The gene calls are TRBV6-6 and TRBJ1-3, with a possible D match to TRBD1 (5 bases). The CDR3 is 14 amino acids. The ends were cut back, 5 bases at V and 9 bases at J, with 17 bases in the middle. The germline gives CDR1 MNHNY, CDR2 SVGAGI (reference sequence). The CDR3: CASSQGLTGVTIYF. The CDR3 coding sequence is TGTGCCAGCAGTCAGGGACTCACGGGAGTCACCATATATTTT.

The rearrangement uses TRBV11-2 and TRBJ1-3, with 7 positions matching TRBD1. Germline V lookup: CDR1 SGHAT, CDR2 FQNNGV. After removal of 5 bases from V and 2 bases from J, the junction contained 3 bases not matched to a gene. The CDR3 is 14 amino acids. DNA for the CDR3: TGTGCCAGCAGCCCTACAGGGGCTGGAAACACCATATATTTT. It codes for CASSPTGAGNTIYF.

The chain combines TRBV5-5 with TRBJ1-2, with D unclear. CDR3 length equals 13 residues. The germline V gene encodes CDR1 SGHKS and CDR2 YYEKEE (reference sequence). The V end was cut by 0 bases, the J end by 6 bases, with 9 bases between. CDR3 amino acids: CASSLVAGNGYTF. DNA for the CDR3: TGTGCCAGCAGCTTGGTGGCGGGGAATGGCTACACCTTC.

The V call is TRBV6-5, the J call TRBJ1-3; maybe TRBD1 (5 bases). CDR1 and CDR2 (germline): MNHEY, SVGAGI. Trimming took 5 bases from V and 0 from J, leaving 11 bases between them. This CDR3 is 15 amino acids long. CDR3 in amino acids: CASSPDRYSGNTIYF. CDR3 in DNA: TGTGCCAGCAGTCCCGACAGATACTCTGGAAACACCATATATTTT.

The V and J genes are TRBV5-1 and TRBJ2-5; a weak D match, TRBD2 (6 bases). The V and J ends lost 3 bases and 4 bases respectively, with 13 bases between them. The CDR3 is 14 amino acids. Germline V gene sequence: CDR1 SGHRS, CDR2 YFSETQ. The CDR3 is CASSSGSGRETQYF. As DNA, the CDR3 is TGCGCCAGCAGCTCAGGTAGCGGACGAGAGACCCAGTACTTC.

The chain uses TRBV5-6 and TRBJ2-3, with a possible D match to TRBD2 (6 bases). The CDR3 loop spans 14 amino acids. Germline CDR1 reads SGHDT; CDR2 reads YYEEEE. V was shortened by 4 bases and J by 2 bases, with 11 bases between the two germline ends. The CDR3 reads CASSPRGSTDTQYF. The CDR3 coding sequence is TGTGCCAGCAGCCCGCGGGGATCCACAGATACGCAGTATTTT. The full variable domain, in which reference TRBV5-6 and TRBJ2-3 provide the parts outside the CDR3, is DAGVTQSPTHLIKTRGQQVTLRCSPKSGHDTVSWYQQALGQGPQFIFQYYEEEERQRGNFPDRFSGHQFPNYSSELNVNALLLGDSALYLCASSPRGSTDTQYFGPGTRLTVL.

This chain uses TRBV4-2 with TRBJ1-6; D is uncertain. The ends were cut back, 4 bases at V and 7 bases at J, with 8 bases in the middle. The CDR3 is made up of 13 amino acids. Germline V gene sequence: CDR1 LGHNA, CDR2 YNFKEQ. The CDR3 sequence is CASSPQKNSPLHF. The DNA for the CDR3 is TGTGCCAGCAGCCCCCAGAAGAATTCACCCCTCCACTTT.

The chain carries TRBV6-6 and TRBJ1-5; D is possibly TRBD1 (5 bases). With 7 bases removed from V and 4 bases from J, the gap between germline ends came to 17 bases. There are 15 residues in the CDR3. From germline, CDR1 is MNHNY and CDR2 SVGAGI (reference sequence). CDR3 bases: TGTGCCAGCAAGATTGGGGGGGGAGGGAATCAGCCCCAGCATTTT. Its protein product is CASKIGGGGNQPQHF.